The 27 T cell receptor beta chains in this list originate from one sample, sequenced in a study of spatial heterogeneity in lung cancer. From the 5' RACE reads, TCRdb called clonotypes with MiXCR, one entry per CDR3 protein. The repertoire holds about 27,000 distinct CDR3 sequences, with 5.5% to 8.5% as singletons. Time point in this sample: sample taken at primary tumor resection. No cells were sorted before sequencing. The whole RNA sequenced was extracted from tumor, nontumor lung or frozen PBMC. The input for sequencing was PBMCs, taken at surgery. The receptors derive from a male donor with early-stage non-small cell lung cancer.

The sample holds many counts of this clonotype. This chain uses TRBV5-4 with TRBJ2-7, with 7 bases identical to TRBD1. The CDR3 covers 15 residues. V was clipped by 2 bases and J by 3 bases; unmatched bases: 8. Germline-derived CDR1 and CDR2 are SGHNT and YYREEE (reference sequence). The CDR3 loop reads CASSLKGALDYEQYV. DNA of the CDR3: TGTGCCAGCAGCTTAAAGGGGGCGCTGGACTACGAGCAGTACGTC.

This clonotype was detected only a few times. The V call is TRBV20-1, the J call TRBJ1-6; TRBD1 might be the D (5 bases). The germline CDR1 and CDR2 sequences are DFQATT and SNEGSKA (reference sequence). The CDR3 is made up of 15 amino acids. V shed 0 bases and J shed 10 bases, with 16 bases lying between them. In DNA form, the CDR3 reads TGCAGTGCTAGAGATCGGACACCGAGTGGGTCACCCCTCCACTTT. It is translated as CSARDRTPSGSPLHF.

The chain carries TRBV20-1 and TRBJ1-6; 7 nucleotides match TRBD1. V shed 1 base and J 6 bases; nucleotides not matched to a gene: 3. The CDR3 runs 14 residues. Germline V gives CDR1 DFQATT, CDR2 SNEGSKA (reference sequence). The CDR3 DNA is TGCAGTGCTAGAGCGGGACAGATTAATTCACCCCTCCACTTT. Amino acid sequence: CSARAGQINSPLHF.

In this sample, this clonotype turned up many times. This chain's CDR3 is CSARVGVKAFF. CDR3 bases: TGCAGTGCTAGAGTAGGGGTAAAAGCTTTCTTT. This chain connects TRBV20-1 to TRBJ1-1; a weak D match, TRBD1 (5 bases). The CDR3 contains 11 residues. Trimming pared 1 base from V and 9 bases from J, leaving 9 bases between. Germline V lookup: CDR1 DFQATT, CDR2 SNEGSKA (reference sequence).

CDR3 loop: CSATRDRKSYNEQFF. The CDR3 DNA follows: TGCAGTGCTACTCGTGACAGGAAGAGCTACAATGAGCAGTTCTTC. This chain connects TRBV20-1 to TRBJ2-1, with a tentative D call TRBD1 (6 bases). The CDR3 runs to 15 residues. In germline, CDR1 is DFQATT, CDR2 SNEGSKA (reference sequence). Trimming removed 4 bases from V and 3 bases from J, with 16 bases in between.

In its sample, this clonotype was seen many times. The genes are TRBV24-1 and TRBJ2-7; 7 bases fit TRBD1. J gave up 3 bases and V 4 bases, and 11 bases lay outside the gene matches. The CDR3 is 16 amino acids. Germline CDR1 KGHDR, CDR2 SFDVKD. CDR3 DNA: TGTGCCACCAGTGACAGGGGGAAAAGTAGTTTCTACGAGCAGTACTTC. Its translation: CATSDRGKSSFYEQYF.

The V and J genes are TRBV13 and TRBJ2-4; 10 bases agree with TRBD1. CDR1 and CDR2 (germline): PRHDT, FYEKMQ (reference sequence). CDR3 size: 14 residues. With 5 bases clipped from V and 9 bases from J, the junction kept 7 bases outside the gene matches. CDR3 region: CASSADRGRSIQYF. The CDR3 coding sequence is TGTGCCAGCAGCGCAGACAGGGGGCGTAGCATTCAGTACTTC. The whole variable domain, remainder taken from reference TRBV13 and TRBJ2-4, is AAGVIQSPRHLIKEKRETATLKCYPIPRHDTVYWYQQGPGQDPQFLISFYEKMQSDKGSIPDRFSAQQFSDYHSELNMSSLELGDSALYFCASSADRGRSIQYFGAGTRLSVL.

This clonotype was recorded many times. The chain carries TRBV15 and TRBJ1-5, with 9 bases aligning to TRBD1. Germline values: CDR1 LNHNV, CDR2 YYDKDF (reference sequence). Trimming cost V 2 bases and J 4 bases; bases outside gene matches: 3. The CDR3 loop spans 15 amino acids. CDR3 in amino acids: CATSRPGQGNQPQHF. The CDR3 DNA sequence: TGTGCCACCAGCAGACCGGGACAGGGTAATCAGCCCCAGCATTTT.

The sample holds many counts of this clonotype. V and J are TRBV10-2 and TRBJ2-7, with no clear D. Trimming took off 2 bases at V and 4 bases at J, with 9 bases between the two ends. The length of the CDR3 is 13 residues. The V gene's germline CDR1 is WSHSY and CDR2 SAAADI. This CDR3 is CASSERASYEQYV. CDR3 bases: TGCGCCAGCAGTGAGAGGGCTTCTTACGAGCAGTACGTC.

By sample share, this clonotype is medium-sized. The V and J genes are TRBV4-1 and TRBJ1-2, with unresolved D. V shed 1 base and J shed 4 bases, with 10 bases lying between them. From germline, CDR1 is MGHRA and CDR2 YSYEKL. This CDR3 is 14 amino acids long. CDR3 DNA: TGCGCCAGCAGCCAAGGCGGGGTGGTCTATGGCTACACCTTC. Encoded protein: CASSQGGVVYGYTF.

The sample holds a few counts of this clonotype. V and J are TRBV10-3 and TRBJ2-2; TRBD1 might be the D (6 bases). Between the trimmed V and J ends, which lost 6 bases and 1 base, there was a span of 9 bases. The CDR3 contains 14 residues. CDR1 and CDR2 (germline): ENHRY, SYGVKD. The CDR3 nucleotides are TGTGCCATCAGCTCGGGACAGAACACCGGGGAGCTGTTTTTT. It codes for CAISSGQNTGELFF.

This clonotype was seen ten or more times. The chain joins TRBV4-1 to TRBJ1-1, with no clear D. Germline CDR1 and CDR2: MGHRA and YSYEKL. V was clipped by 0 bases and J by 4 bases, with 15 bases between them. The CDR3 runs 16 residues. The CDR3 loop reads CASSQEGIRVGTEAFF. The CDR3 bases are TGCGCCAGCAGCCAAGAAGGGATTCGGGTAGGCACTGAAGCTTTCTTT.

V is TRBV20-1 and J is TRBJ2-6; TRBD2 matches at 7 bases. Trimming at V came to 6 bases and at J to 0 bases, leaving 14 bases not matched to a gene. Germline V gene lookup returns CDR1 DFQATT and CDR2 SNEGSKA (reference sequence). The CDR3 totals 18 residues. The DNA of the CDR3 is TGCAGTGCCCTTCGAGGGCTAGCGGCGCCCTCTGGGGCCAACGTCCTGACTTTC. Protein sequence: CSALRGLAAPSGANVLTF.

The sample holds a few counts of this clonotype. The chain joins TRBV7-2 to TRBJ2-3; maybe TRBD2 (7 bases). This CDR3 contains 14 residues. V lost 0 bases and J lost 6, with 10 bases in between. CDR1 is SGHTA and CDR2 is FQGNSA in the germline V gene. The CDR3 coding sequence is TGTGCCAGCAGCTTAGCGGGGGGGCGTGATACGCAGTATTTT. Its translation is CASSLAGGRDTQYF.

The chain couples TRBV20-1 to TRBJ2-7, with 8 bases aligning to TRBD1. Germline V gives CDR1 DFQATT, CDR2 SNEGSKA (reference sequence). The V and J ends lost 5 bases and 3 bases, in that order; junction bases with no gene match: 3. The CDR3 runs to 12 residues. Here the CDR3 DNA reads TGCAGTGCTGTCGGACAGGGCTACGAGCAGTACTTC. It specifies CSAVGQGYEQYF.

This sequence joins TRBV28 and TRBJ2-1, with 12 bases aligning to TRBD2. V shed 5 bases and J 6 bases; nucleotides not matched to a gene: 5. The CDR3 loop spans 15 amino acids. The germline V gene encodes CDR1 MDHEN and CDR2 SYDVKM. The CDR3 is CASSPSGGALNEQFF. DNA for the CDR3: TGTGCCAGCAGTCCTAGCGGGGGGGCACTCAATGAGCAGTTCTTC.

This clonotype was counted many times. This sequence joins TRBV9 and TRBJ2-6, with TRBD1 identical over 9 bases. The CDR3 is 18 residues long. The germline CDR1 and CDR2 sequences are SGDLS and YYNGEE. J gave up 2 bases and V 3 bases, and 9 bases lay outside the gene matches. CDR3 nucleotide sequence: TGTGCCAGCAGCGCCCTGACAGGGGGAGAGGCTGGGGCCAACGTCCTGACTTTC. Translation gives CASSALTGGEAGANVLTF.

This clonotype has a count of ten or more. The DNA of the CDR3 is TGTGCCAGCAGTCCCCCCTCAAGGACAGAGAACACCGGGGAGCTGTTTTTT. This gives the protein CASSPPSRTENTGELFF. This rearrangement joins TRBV12-3 or TRBV12-4 to TRBJ2-2, with a weak D call TRBD1 (6 bases). Trimming pared 5 bases from V and 1 base from J, leaving 17 bases between. The length of the CDR3 is 17 residues.

This clonotype has at least ten counts. The J gene is TRBJ2-7, the V gene TRBV20-1, with 10 bases matching TRBD2. V was pared by 3 bases and J by 0 bases, with 8 bases of the junction left unmatched. Germline loops: CDR1 DFQATT, CDR2 SNEGSKA (reference sequence). CDR3 length: 16 residues. The CDR3 sequence is CSARELAGRSSYEQYF. DNA for the CDR3: TGCAGTGCTAGGGAACTAGCGGGACGAAGCTCCTACGAGCAGTACTTC.

There are a few counts of this clonotype. The CDR3 sequence: CASSRSGGKEETQYF. In DNA form, the CDR3 reads TGCGCCAGCAGCCGGAGCGGCGGGAAGGAAGAGACCCAGTACTTC. The chain is built from TRBV5-1 and TRBJ2-5, with D perhaps TRBD2 (6 bases). The germline gives CDR1 SGHRS, CDR2 YFSETQ. V lost 4 bases and J 3 bases, leaving 16 bases between the germline ends. The CDR3 runs to 15 residues.

The J gene is TRBJ1-1, the V gene TRBV10-3; tentatively, D is TRBD1 (6 bases). CDR3 length: 14 amino acids. Between the trimmed V and J ends, which lost 1 base and 2 bases, there was a span of 8 bases. Germline lookup yields CDR1 ENHRY and CDR2 SYGVKD. The CDR3 DNA is TGTGCCATCAGTGAGTACGGGACAAACACTGAAGCTTTCTTT. This codes for CAISEYGTNTEAFF.

The chain employs TRBV7-2 and TRBJ2-3; TRBD2 is a possible D gene (6 bases). Trimming left V 4 bases short and J 2 bases short, with 10 bases between. The CDR3 is 14 amino acids. From germline, CDR1 is SGHTA and CDR2 FQGNSA. The CDR3 coding sequence is TGTGCCAGCAGCTCGGGACTCGTCACAGATACGCAGTATTTT. Translating gives CASSSGLVTDTQYF.

This clonotype showed up many times. The chain joins TRBV9 to TRBJ1-2, with D possibly TRBD1 on 5 matching bases. The length of the CDR3 is 14 residues. Germline V CDR1 and CDR2: SGDLS, YYNGEE. The V end lost 3 bases, the J end lost 4 bases, and 13 bases lay between the germline ends. CDR3 loop: CASSASGDGYGYTF. The CDR3 DNA sequence: TGTGCCAGCAGCGCTTCCGGGGACGGCTATGGCTACACCTTC.

This clonotype was counted ten times or more. V gene TRBV5-5 combines with J gene TRBJ2-1, with TRBD2 matching over 9 bases. Germline V gene lookup returns CDR1 SGHKS and CDR2 YYEKEE (reference sequence). The CDR3 totals 14 residues. V lost 3 bases to trimming and J lost 9 bases; unmatched junction nucleotides: 7. As DNA, the CDR3 is TGTGCCAGCAGCTCCATAGCGGGAGAGGGTGAGCAGTTCTTC. It yields the protein CASSSIAGEGEQFF. The full variable domain, completed using reference TRBV5-5 and TRBJ2-1, is DAGVTQSPTHLIKTRGQQVTLRCSPISGHKSVSWYQQVLGQGPQFIFQYYEKEERGRGNFPDRFSARQFPNYSSELNVNALLLGDSALYLCASSSIAGEGEQFFGPGTRLTVL.

This clonotype was seen at least ten times. The chain employs TRBV10-3 and TRBJ2-5; 7 bases match TRBD1. The CDR3 sequence is 15 residues long. Germline V gene sequence: CDR1 ENHRY, CDR2 SYGVKD. Trimming at V came to 2 bases and at J to 4 bases, leaving 7 bases not matched to a gene. For the CDR3, the DNA is TGTGCCATCAGTGAGGCGAGACAGGGCCGAGAGACCCAGTACTTC. Amino acid sequence: CAISEARQGRETQYF.

The chain joins TRBV5-1 to TRBJ1-1, with unresolved D. Looked up from germline, CDR1 is SGHRS and CDR2 is YFSETQ. The CDR3 has 15 residues. V was shortened by 1 base and J by 4 bases, with 14 bases between the two germline ends. The CDR3 DNA reads as TGCGCCAGCAGCTTGATAGGCAGAGGGTTCACTGAAGCTTTCTTT. This translates into CASSLIGRGFTEAFF.

This clonotype was recorded at least ten times. The chain links TRBV12-3 or TRBV12-4 to TRBJ1-5; D perhaps matches TRBD1 (6 bases). This CDR3 contains 13 residues. With 6 bases removed from V and 8 bases from J, the gap between germline ends came to 14 bases. CDR3: CASSSGVGEPQHF. The CDR3 DNA follows: TGTGCCAGCAGCTCAGGGGTAGGAGAGCCCCAGCATTTT.